These 2 T cell receptor beta chains were sequenced from one sample in a study of blood T cell repertoires in COVID-19. TCRdb's copy holds only in-frame clones and misses some; the assay was immunoSEQ multiplex PCR. Here the sample spans around 110,000 clones, roughly 79% being singletons. Sequences were obtained from peripheral blood. The receptors derive from a man in his 70s with active or convalescent COVID-19.

This chain links TRBV4-3 with TRBJ2-1; TRBD2 aligns across 12 bases. The CDR3 extends over 15 amino acids. The ends lost 4 bases at V and 6 bases at J; junction bases unmatched: 4. Germline values: CDR1 LGHNA, CDR2 YSLEER. The CDR3 here is CASSPRTSGVNEQFF. Here the CDR3 DNA reads TGCGCCAGCAGCCCCCGGACTAGCGGGGTCAATGAGCAGTTCTTC.

The chain carries TRBV11-3 and TRBJ1-1, with 7 bases that match TRBD1. The germline CDR1 and CDR2 sequences are SGHNT and YENEEA. V shed 5 bases and J 4 bases; nucleotides not matched to a gene: 10. CDR3 length equals 15 residues. CDR3 sequence: CASSPLTGRSTEAFF. The CDR3 region has the DNA TGTGCCAGCAGCCCTTTGACAGGGAGGAGCACTGAAGCTTTCTTT.